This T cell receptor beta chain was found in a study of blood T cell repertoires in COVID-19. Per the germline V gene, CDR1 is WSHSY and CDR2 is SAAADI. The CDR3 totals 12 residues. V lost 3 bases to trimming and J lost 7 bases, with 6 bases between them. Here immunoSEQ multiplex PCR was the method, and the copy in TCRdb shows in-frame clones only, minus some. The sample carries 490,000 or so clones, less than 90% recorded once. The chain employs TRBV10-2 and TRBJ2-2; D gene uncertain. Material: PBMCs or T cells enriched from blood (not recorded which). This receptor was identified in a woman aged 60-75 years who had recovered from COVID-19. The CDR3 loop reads CASSDSGGELFF. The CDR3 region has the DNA TGCGCCAGCAGTGATTCGGGCGGGGAGCTGTTTTTT.